The next 12 T cell receptor beta chains were all read from a single sample in a study of T cells of healthy individuals. TCRdb independently ran MiXCR on the 5' RACE reads; one entry per CDR3 protein. The sample has some 82,000 distinct CDR3 sequences; approximately 5.4% are singletons. These receptors were collected from a female donor in good health.

This clonotype showed up just a few times. This rearrangement joins TRBV7-2 to TRBJ1-2; possibly TRBD1 for D (5 bases). Trimming took 5 bases from V and 5 from J, leaving 18 bases between them. The CDR3 is made up of 15 amino acids. CDR1 and CDR2 (germline): SGHTA, FQGNSA. Here the CDR3 reads CASSGPGVGGYGYTF. The CDR3 DNA reads as TGTGCCAGCAGCGGACCGGGTGTGGGGGGATATGGCTACACCTTC.

This clonotype turned up a few times. The chain is built from TRBV9 and TRBJ1-5; D possibly corresponds to TRBD1 (5 bases). CDR1 is SGDLS and CDR2 is YYNGEE in the germline V gene. V lost 3 bases to trimming and J lost 4 bases, with 14 bases between them. The CDR3 has 15 amino acids. CDR3 DNA sequence: TGTGCCAGCAGCGGTGGTGGGGCGGGTAATCAGCCCCAGCATTTT. The encoded protein is CASSGGGAGNQPQHF.

This clonotype came up many times. This rearrangement joins TRBV6-6 to TRBJ2-2; D is perhaps TRBD1 (6 bases). The germline V gene encodes CDR1 MNHNY and CDR2 SVGAGI (reference sequence). Trimming cost V 9 bases and J 5 bases, with 13 bases left between them. The CDR3 contains 13 residues. CDR3: CASRLTGTGELFF. The CDR3, as DNA: TGTGCCAGTCGACTAACAGGGACCGGGGAGCTGTTTTTT.

This chain links TRBV27 with TRBJ1-5; D remains ambiguous. This CDR3 region has 16 residues. V lost 6 bases to trimming and J lost 2 bases, with 17 bases between them. Germline CDR1 is MNHEY and CDR2 is SMNVEV (reference sequence). The CDR3: CASRDGGRWGNQPQHF. The CDR3 nucleotides read TGTGCCAGCAGGGACGGAGGGCGTTGGGGCAATCAGCCCCAGCATTTT.

This clonotype has at least ten counts. The CDR3 nucleotides read TGTGCCAGCAGACCCCTTAGCGGAAAGACCTACAATGAGCAGTTCTTC. Its translation is CASRPLSGKTYNEQFF. The chain recombines TRBV28 with TRBJ2-1, with D maybe TRBD2 (6 bases). Trimming removed 6 bases at V and 2 bases at J, with 17 bases between. Germline V gene data show CDR1 as MDHEN and CDR2 as SYDVKM. The CDR3 runs to 16 residues.

This clonotype has a count of ten or more. This chain connects TRBV4-1 to TRBJ1-2; tentatively, D is TRBD1 (5 bases). V gave up 1 base and J gave up 7 bases, with 19 bases separating them. CDR3 length: 16 residues. The germline gives CDR1 MGHRA, CDR2 YSYEKL. The CDR3, as DNA: TGCGCCAGCAGCCAAGCCGACAGTGAAATTTCCCTTGGCTACACCTTC. It translates to CASSQADSEISLGYTF.

This clonotype was recorded many times. The CDR3 reads CASSPLSAGGNEQFF. CDR3 nucleotides: TGTGCCAGCAGCCCCCTATCGGCTGGGGGAAATGAGCAGTTCTTC. The chain couples TRBV3-1 to TRBJ2-1; D possibly uses TRBD1 or TRBD2 (5 bases each). The CDR3 covers 15 residues. Trimming removed 4 bases at V and 7 bases at J, with 17 bases between. The germline CDR1 and CDR2 sequences are LGHDT and YNNKEL (reference sequence).

The V and J genes are TRBV7-2 and TRBJ1-2, with D hard to call. This CDR3 has 13 residues. Trimming stripped 4 bases from V and 0 bases from J, with 6 bases between. CDR1 and CDR2 (germline): SGHTA, FQGNSA. In DNA form, the CDR3 reads TGTGCCAGCAGCTCCCAAGCTAACTATGGCTACACCTTC. Its protein product is CASSSQANYGYTF.

The sample holds many counts of this clonotype. This rearrangement joins TRBV6-2 or TRBV6-3 to TRBJ2-1; D remains unclear. The CDR3 consists of 14 residues. The germline gives CDR1 MNHEY, CDR2 SVGEGT. The V gene lost 6 bases and the J gene lost 7 bases, with 16 bases spanning the gap. In DNA, the CDR3 is TGTGCCAGCAGGTCGGATTTTACTCTAAATGAGCAGTTCTTC. The encoded protein is CASRSDFTLNEQFF.

This clonotype was seen repeatedly, ten times or more. This sequence joins TRBV29-1 and TRBJ2-5; 7 nucleotides match TRBD2. This CDR3 is 16 amino acids long. V gave up 4 bases and J gave up 2 bases; unmatched junction bases: 13. Germline CDR1 reads SQVTM; CDR2 reads ANQGSEA. The CDR3 protein is CSVVLLAGVTQETQYF. The CDR3 bases are TGCAGCGTTGTGCTCCTGGCGGGGGTAACGCAAGAGACCCAGTACTTC.

V and J are TRBV5-1 and TRBJ1-6; D gene unclear. Trimming took off 4 bases at V and 9 bases at J, with 8 bases between the two ends. The CDR3 has 12 residues. Germline V gene sequence: CDR1 SGHRS, CDR2 YFSETQ. The CDR3 coding sequence is TGCGCCAGCAGCCCGGTCGGTTCACCCCTCCACTTT. This translates into CASSPVGSPLHF.

This chain joins TRBV12-3 or TRBV12-4 and TRBJ1-1; D gene uncertain. Trimming removed 1 base from V and 4 bases from J, with 7 bases in between. The CDR3 consists of 13 residues. The chain's CDR3 is CASSLVEATEAFF. As DNA, the CDR3 is TGTGCCAGCAGTTTAGTGGAGGCCACTGAAGCTTTCTTT.